This T cell receptor (beta chain) was found in a study of cytomegalovirus exposure and HLA in healthy donors. As for the study in general: Around 80 million unique TCR sequences came from HLA-typed donors in an early release. Study findings and constraints: When the data were analyzed later, several of the most significant clusters appeared to be linked to common viral pathogens. Confirmation was obtained in vitro that three CMV-associated chains are specific for CMV antigens.

Germline CDR1 reads MNHEY; CDR2 reads SVGAGI. This CDR3 has 15 amino acids. The V end lost 8 bases, the J end lost 0 bases, and 15 bases lay between the germline ends. With regard to this clone: What it binds is not known.

This PCR relied on a set of 60 Vbeta primers and 13 Jbeta primers. Assay used: immunoSEQ multiplex PCR; TCRdb lists only in-frame clones, some missing. The sample contains around 190,000 clones, 75% to 90% of which appear only once. Donors in the study were healthy people who gave bone marrow. Material: PBMCs. This receptor was identified in a boy younger than 10 in good health and CMV-seronegative. This rearrangement joins TRBV6-5 to TRBJ2-3; weak D call: TRBD2 (5 bases). The CDR3 coding sequence is TGTGCCAGCGGGCTAATGGGCGGGAGCACAGATACGCAGTATTTT. This gives the protein CASGLMGGSTDTQYF.